The rows below give T cell receptor beta chains drawn from one sample of a study of blood T cell repertoires in COVID-19. Assay used: immunoSEQ multiplex PCR; TCRdb lists only in-frame clones, some missing. Among approximately 120,000 clones listed, roughly 88% were seen once. Sequencing was carried out using peripheral blood. The receptors originated from a human donor in a cohort sampled during active COVID-19. Both conserved end residues are trimmed from each CDR3. D genes are given only for firm matches.

TRBD1 | TRBV6-5 | ASRKDRAADTEAF
TRBD2 | TRBV5-6 | ASSSGLAGMETQY
TRBD1 | TRBV9 | ASSPSSGTVAEQY
TRBD2 | TRBV7-3 | ASSPTSGNSYNEQF
. | TRBV29-1 | AGGSSNQPQH
. | TRBV7-9 | ASSSGGQSYGYT
. | TRBV16 | ASSPDSSNSPLH
TRBD2 | TRBV28 | ASSVSPGLAGVRAYEQY
. | TRBV7-8 | ASRPDNSGNTIY
TRBD2 | TRBV7-9 | ASVELAEYNEQF
TRBD2 | TRBV10-3 | AISGSPAGGRYEQY
TRBD2 | TRBV5-1 | ASSSSGSSYNEQF
TRBD2 | TRBV7-2 | ASSQGLAPYNEQF
. | TRBV10-2 | ATKTGIDTEAF
. | TRBV7-8 | ASSLHGFSSYEQY
TRBD1 | TRBV4-3 | ASSQSGTGRAGELF
. | TRBV19 | ASSIDGTQIGGPYNEQF
TRBD1 | TRBV24-1 | ATTSGTGGPGELF
TRBD1 | TRBV6-5 | ASTLSGTGEAF
TRBD2 | TRBV30 | AWSELAGVGGLETQY
TRBD2 | TRBV5-1 | ASSLREAGLAGDRTDTQY
TRBD2 | TRBV27 | ASSSLAGAYNEQF
. | TRBV7-9 | ASSPIETQY
. | TRBV27 | ASRGIDSLRAQY
TRBD2 | TRBV7-9 | ASSSLAGELGETQY
. | TRBV19 | ASKGGFSGANVLT
. | TRBV3-1/TRBV3-2 | ASSQERGSSYEQY
TRBD1 | TRBV4-1 | ASSRPNRDSSFEAF
TRBD2 | TRBV27 | ASTPRGIRGYEQY
TRBD1 | TRBV24-1 | ATSEHRGRKLF
TRBD1 | TRBV9 | ASSTRTGGMGYT
. | TRBV7-2 | ASSPGMEGHGYT
. | TRBV27 | ASSLYGSYEQY
TRBD2 | TRBV24-1 | ATSGDSGRDEQF
TRBD1 | TRBV10-3 | AIRRTGMNTEAF
. | TRBV30 | AWSAGLRFSTDTQY
. | TRBV19 | ASSIAGSPTGELF
TRBD1 | TRBV28 | ASYGTGRAGNTIY
TRBD1 | TRBV27 | ASSSGQGGDYEQY
TRBD1 | TRBV10-1 | ASSGRQGDGYT
. | TRBV6-2/TRBV6-3 | ASSYSVYGYT
. | TRBV3-1/TRBV3-2 | ASSLQGSGVYEQY
. | TRBV11-2 | ASSLNRGNTIY
TRBD1 | TRBV18 | ASSPRNRGHGYGYT
. | TRBV4-1 | ASSQEVWYPNRY
TRBD1 | TRBV7-2 | ASSEPDRASYEQY
. | TRBV10-1 | ASILAGDNEQF
. | TRBV19 | ASSNTGRVTGELF
TRBD2 | TRBV6-5 | ASKAGVYSYEQY
. | TRBV27 | ASSHRDGINYGYT
TRBD1 | TRBV4-2 | ASSQVPTGAFAYEQY
. | TRBV5-6 | ASSVRQARQY
TRBD2 | TRBV28 | ASSLLGTSGRASTDTQY
. | TRBV13 | ASSEATMSSSNQPQH
TRBD2 | TRBV4-1 | ASSQDGSGSRSYEQY
TRBD1 | TRBV3-1/TRBV3-2 | ASSQGDRGGNGYT
. | TRBV6-5 | ASGRSVWGNQPQH